The rows below give T cell receptor beta chains drawn from one sample of a study of blood T cells in healthy people across ages. TCRdb ran MiXCR on the 5' RACE reads and lists one entry per CDR3 protein. The profile shows 780,000 or so distinct CDR3 sequences, approximately 25% of them singletons. These data are also associated with another study on T cells of mothers and their children.

The sample comprised blood. All receptors come from a boy between 5 and 17 years old in good health. CDR3s include the opening cysteine and the closing phenylalanine or tryptophan. A D gene is named only where the DNA matches it firmly. Some rows mark clone size as missing; the rest say once, few, many or name a class of expanded clone.

d_gene	abundance	v_gene	j_gene	CDR3nt	CDR3aa
TRBD1	NA	TRBV28	TRBJ2-5	TGTGCCAGCAGACCCACGGACAGGGGCGAGAGGGAGACCCAGTACTTC	CASRPTDRGERETQYF
TRBD1	few	TRBV5-1	TRBJ2-5	TGCGCCAGCAGCCGGACAGGGGTAGTGGAGACCCAGTACTTC	CASSRTGVVETQYF
NA	few	TRBV12-3/TRBV12-4	TRBJ1-4	TGTGCCAGCAGTTTAGGACAGAGTGAAAAACTGTTTTTT	CASSLGQSEKLFF
NA	many	TRBV29-1	TRBJ2-1	TGCAGCGTTTCCCTGCGGGGAGACTACAATGAGCAGTTCTTC	CSVSLRGDYNEQFF
TRBD1	NA	TRBV28	TRBJ2-5	TGTGCCAGCAGTTTTGGGACAGGGGCGAAGGGGTACCAAGAGACCCAGTACTTC	CASSFGTGAKGYQETQYF
NA	few	TRBV14	TRBJ2-7	TGTGCCAGCAGCCCCTTCAGGGCCTCCTACGAGCAGTACTTC	CASSPFRASYEQYF
NA	many	TRBV6-5	TRBJ1-4	TGTGCCAGCAGCCAAGGGATTACTAATGAAAAACTGTTTTTT	CASSQGITNEKLFF
NA	few	TRBV27	TRBJ2-7	TGTGCCAGCGCTCGAAAGGGGGCGGGGAGTTTAAGCTCCTACGAGCAGTACTTC	CASARKGAGSLSSYEQYF
NA	few	TRBV9	TRBJ2-5	TGTGCCAGCAGCGCCTTGGGGGAGGAGACCCAGTACTTC	CASSALGEETQYF
NA	many	TRBV24-1	TRBJ2-1	TGTGCCACCAGTGAATTGGACCTTAATGAGCAGTTCTTC	CATSELDLNEQFF
TRBD1	NA	TRBV20-1	TRBJ1-1	TGCAGTGCCAGACAGGGCGACATTGAAGCTTTCTTT	CSARQGDIEAFF
NA	few	TRBV27	TRBJ2-1	TGTGCCAGCAGCCGAGAGGGCGGGGAACCCTACAATGAGCAGTTCTTC	CASSREGGEPYNEQFF
NA	few	TRBV18	TRBJ1-1	TGTGCCAGCTCTAACGGCGCCTTTTTCGGCGGATTGCACTCTGAAGCTTTCTTT	CASSNGAFFGGLHSEAFF
TRBD1	NA	TRBV20-1	TRBJ1-1	TGCAGTGCTGCAGGGGGCAAGTCTGAAGCTTTCTTT	CSAAGGKSEAFF
NA	NA	TRBV11-2	TRBJ1-2	TGTGCCAGCAGCCTCACCGGGGGGGGAAGGGGACGTGGCTACACCTTC	CASSLTGGGRGRGYTF
NA	NA	TRBV20-1	TRBJ2-7	TGCAGTGCTAGAGACCGGAGATACTCCTACGAGCAGTACTTC	CSARDRRYSYEQYF
NA	NA	TRBV20-1	TRBJ2-5	TGCAGTGCTAGCGGGTTTGCGGCGGGGCAGTACCAAGAGACCCAGTACTTC	CSASGFAAGQYQETQYF
TRBD1	NA	TRBV6-6	TRBJ2-4	TGTGCCAGCAGAACTACCTCGGGACAGGGGATCAAAAACATTCAGTACTTC	CASRTTSGQGIKNIQYF
TRBD2	NA	TRBV14	TRBJ2-1	TGTGCCAGCCAGCGGACTAGCAGCCATGAGCAGTTCTTC	CASQRTSSHEQFF
NA	NA	TRBV5-5	TRBJ2-1	TGTGCCAGCGGCTTGGCTAGCAATGAGCAGTTCTTC	CASGLASNEQFF
TRBD1	few	TRBV6-5	TRBJ1-2	TGTGCCAGCAGTCGACCGGGACAGGGAAGCGGCTACACCTTC	CASSRPGQGSGYTF
NA	NA	TRBV7-2	TRBJ1-3	TGTGCCAGCAGCTTCGGGGGTGTCTCTGGAAACACCATATATTTT	CASSFGGVSGNTIYF
NA	few	TRBV3-1	TRBJ1-6	TGTGCCAGCAGCCAAGCGCGGGGTTTCTATAATTCACCCCTCCACTTT	CASSQARGFYNSPLHF
NA	NA	TRBV29-1	TRBJ2-2	TGCAGCGTTGGGCAGGAGAACACCGGGGAGCTGTTTTTT	CSVGQENTGELFF
NA	NA	TRBV29-1	TRBJ2-3	TGCAGCGTTGAAGAGTGGTTCGGACTCAGCGGCGATACGCAGTATTTT	CSVEEWFGLSGDTQYF
TRBD1	once	TRBV19	TRBJ1-2	TGTGCCAGTAGTATGGGCGGACAGGGGGCCACTGGCTACACCTTC	CASSMGGQGATGYTF
NA	NA	TRBV29-1	TRBJ1-1	TGCAGCGTTAGTAGGGGGGCCTTTGTGAACACTGAAGCTTTCTTT	CSVSRGAFVNTEAFF
TRBD1	NA	TRBV10-3	TRBJ2-7	TGTGCCATCACCCGGGACAGGGAGTTATACGAGCAGTACTTC	CAITRDRELYEQYF
TRBD2	few	TRBV7-2	TRBJ2-3	TGTGCCAGCAGCTTAGGGAGCGGGGGGGGGAGCACAGATACGCAGTATTTT	CASSLGSGGGSTDTQYF
NA	NA	TRBV29-1	TRBJ2-7	TGCAGCGTTGAAGCTGGCAGGGGAGGGTACGAGCAGTACTTC	CSVEAGRGGYEQYF
NA	few	TRBV6-2/TRBV6-3	TRBJ1-6	TGTGCCAGCAGAAGACAGGTTGATTATAATTCACCCCTCCACTTT	CASRRQVDYNSPLHF
TRBD2	NA	TRBV12-3/TRBV12-4	TRBJ2-7	TGTGCCAGCAGTTCCGGCCGAGCGGGAGAAGATGAGCAGTATTTC	CASSSGRAGEDEQYF
NA	few	TRBV9	TRBJ2-5	TGTGCCAGCAGCGTAGACGGCAGGGTGGGTCAAGAGACCCAGTACTTC	CASSVDGRVGQETQYF
NA	NA	TRBV11-2	TRBJ2-5	TGTGCCAGCAGAATATACGGCGGAGGGGGCTTGGGGGAGACCCAGTACTTC	CASRIYGGGGLGETQYF
NA	NA	TRBV5-1	TRBJ2-5	TGCGCCAGCAGCTTCTTACCTGAAGAGACCCAGTACTTC	CASSFLPEETQYF
TRBD2	many	TRBV4-2	TRBJ2-7	TGTGCCAGCAGCCAAGGGGGAGGGGAGCCCTACGAGCAGTACTTC	CASSQGGGEPYEQYF
NA	many	TRBV12-3/TRBV12-4	TRBJ2-2	TGTGCCAGCAAAGGGCGGCTTGAGAGCGGGGAGCTGTTTTTT	CASKGRLESGELFF
TRBD2	few	TRBV6-5	TRBJ2-3	TGTGCCAGCAGTTACCGGGAGGCTACAGATACGCAGTATTTT	CASSYREATDTQYF
NA	NA	TRBV20-1	TRBJ1-6	TGCAGTGCTAGAGGTCCTACGGGAAATTCACCCCTCCACTTT	CSARGPTGNSPLHF
TRBD1	NA	TRBV28	TRBJ1-6	TGTGCCAGCAGTGCATACCGGGACAGCGATAATTCGCCCCTCCACTTT	CASSAYRDSDNSPLHF
TRBD1	few	TRBV2	TRBJ2-7	TGTGCCAGCACCTCAGGGGGCTATTCCTACGAGCAGTACTTC	CASTSGGYSYEQYF
NA	NA	TRBV4-3	TRBJ1-4	TGCGCCAGCAGCCCCTTCCCGGGGGTAGGGCCCAATGAAAAACTGTTTTTT	CASSPFPGVGPNEKLFF
NA	NA	TRBV6-5	TRBJ1-2	TGTGCCAGCAGCGCTGGGGAGTCTGACTATCTCTATGGCTACACCTTC	CASSAGESDYLYGYTF
NA	few	TRBV21-1	TRBJ2-5	TGTGCCAGCAGCAAAAGTTCACCTCAAGAGACCCAGTACTTC	CASSKSSPQETQYF
TRBD1	NA	TRBV27	TRBJ2-1	TGTGCCAGCAGTTGGGGACAGGGTCCCAATGAGCAGTTCTTC	CASSWGQGPNEQFF
TRBD2	few	TRBV20-1	TRBJ2-1	TGCAGTGCTAGTCCCTCTGCTAGCGGGAGGGCCGGAGGTCCCTACAATGAGCAGTTCTTC	CSASPSASGRAGGPYNEQFF
NA	NA	TRBV7-9	TRBJ2-2	TGTGCCAGCAGCTTAATGAGAACACAGAACACCGGGGAGCTGTTTTTT	CASSLMRTQNTGELFF
TRBD1	NA	TRBV11-3	TRBJ2-2	TGTGCCAGCACCTGGCGACAGGGGGACGCCGGGGAGCTGTTTTTT	CASTWRQGDAGELFF
NA	few	TRBV7-2	TRBJ2-1	TGTGCCAGCAGCTTAGAACCGGGCATGAATGAGCAGTTCTTC	CASSLEPGMNEQFF
NA	once	TRBV12-3/TRBV12-4	TRBJ2-7	TGTGCCAGCAGCCTTACTACAGGGATCTACGAGCAGTACTTC	CASSLTTGIYEQYF
NA	few	TRBV12-3/TRBV12-4	TRBJ1-4	TGTGCCAGCAGTCCCGATTATAATGAAAAACTGTTTTTT	CASSPDYNEKLFF
TRBD1	NA	TRBV24-1	TRBJ2-5	TGTGCCACCAGTGATCGGACAGGGGGGGAGACCCAGTACTTC	CATSDRTGGETQYF
NA	once	TRBV25-1	TRBJ2-1	TGTGCCAGCAGTGAACAGGGGAGGGGCTCCTACAATGAGCAGTTCTTC	CASSEQGRGSYNEQFF
NA	few	TRBV7-2	TRBJ2-5	TGTGCCAGCAGCGTAAACATGGAGACCCAGTACTTC	CASSVNMETQYF
NA	few	TRBV5-1	TRBJ2-5	TGCGCCAGCAGCTTGAATTTTAGGGGGCAAGAGACCCAGTACTTC	CASSLNFRGQETQYF
NA	few	TRBV12-3/TRBV12-4	TRBJ2-5	TGTGCCAGCAGTCGCAGGGAGGAAGAGACCCAGTACTTC	CASSRREEETQYF